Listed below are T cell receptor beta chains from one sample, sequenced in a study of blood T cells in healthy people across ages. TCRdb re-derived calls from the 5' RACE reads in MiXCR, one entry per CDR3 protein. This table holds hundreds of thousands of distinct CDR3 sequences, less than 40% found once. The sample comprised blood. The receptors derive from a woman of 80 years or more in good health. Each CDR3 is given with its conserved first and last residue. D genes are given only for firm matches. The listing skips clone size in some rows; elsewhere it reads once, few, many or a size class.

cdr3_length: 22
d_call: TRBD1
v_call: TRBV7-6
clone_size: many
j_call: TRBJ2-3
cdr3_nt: TGTGCCAGCAGCTTGGGTATAGGGGGCGGTGGAGGTTTTAGGCGGACCACAGATACGCAGTATTTT
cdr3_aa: CASSLGIGGGGGFRRTTDTQYF

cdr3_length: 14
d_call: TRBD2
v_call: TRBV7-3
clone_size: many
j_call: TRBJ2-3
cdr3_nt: TGTGCCAGCAGCTGGGGGGGACTGGGAGATACGCAGTATTTT
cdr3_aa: CASSWGGLGDTQYF

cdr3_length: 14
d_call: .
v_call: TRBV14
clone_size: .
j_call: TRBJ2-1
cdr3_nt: TGTGCCAGCAGCCAAGATTTATCCCTCAATGAGCAGTTCTTC
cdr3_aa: CASSQDLSLNEQFF

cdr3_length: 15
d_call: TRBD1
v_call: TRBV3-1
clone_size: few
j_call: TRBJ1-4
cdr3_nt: TGTGCCAGCAGCCAAGCGGGTGGACAGGCCGAAAAACTGTTTTTT
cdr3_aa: CASSQAGGQAEKLFF

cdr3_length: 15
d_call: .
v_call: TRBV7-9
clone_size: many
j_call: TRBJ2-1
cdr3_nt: TGTGCCAGCAGCTTATCGGGCAGGGGTTGGGATGAGCAGTTCTTC
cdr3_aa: CASSLSGRGWDEQFF

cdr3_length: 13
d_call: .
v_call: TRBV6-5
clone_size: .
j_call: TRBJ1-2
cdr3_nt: TGTGCCAGCAGTTACGGGCAGAACGATGGCTACACCTTC
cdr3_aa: CASSYGQNDGYTF

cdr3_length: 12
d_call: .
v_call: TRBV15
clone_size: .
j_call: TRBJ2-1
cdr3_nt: TGTGCCGCCAGCGGAGGGGGAGCTGAGCAGTTCTTC
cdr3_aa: CAASGGGAEQFF

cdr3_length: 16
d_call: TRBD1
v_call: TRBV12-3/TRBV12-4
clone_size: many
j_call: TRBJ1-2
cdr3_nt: TGTGCCAGCAGTCCGCGACAGGGGCTGGCTAACTATGGCTACACCTTC
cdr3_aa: CASSPRQGLANYGYTF

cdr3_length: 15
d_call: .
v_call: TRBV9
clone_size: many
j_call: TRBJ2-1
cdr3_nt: TGTGCCAGCAGCGGGGGTAGCAGCTCCTACAATGAGCAGTTCTTC
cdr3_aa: CASSGGSSSYNEQFF

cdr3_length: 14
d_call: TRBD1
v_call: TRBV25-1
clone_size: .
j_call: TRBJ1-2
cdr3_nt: TGTGCCAGCAGTGCCGGGACAGGGCACTATGGCTACACCTTC
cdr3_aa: CASSAGTGHYGYTF

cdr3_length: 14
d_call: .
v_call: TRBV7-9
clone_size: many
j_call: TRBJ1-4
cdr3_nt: TGTGCCAGCAGCCGGGACACAACTAATGAAAAACTGTTTTTT
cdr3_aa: CASSRDTTNEKLFF

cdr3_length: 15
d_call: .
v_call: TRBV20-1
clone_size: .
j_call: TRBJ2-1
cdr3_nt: TGCAGTGCTAGGGGACAGGGTGCGGGAGGGGTGCTGCAGTTCTTC
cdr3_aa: CSARGQGAGGVLQFF

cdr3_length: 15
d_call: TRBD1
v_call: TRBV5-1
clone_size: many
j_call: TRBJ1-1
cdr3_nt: TGCGCCAGCAGCCCGGGACAGGGACGGGGGACTGAAGCTTTCTTT
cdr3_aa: CASSPGQGRGTEAFF

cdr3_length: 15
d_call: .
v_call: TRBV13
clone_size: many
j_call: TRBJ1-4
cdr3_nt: TGTGCCAGCAGCTTAAGGGGCCGGGGTAATGAAAAACTGTTTTTT
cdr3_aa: CASSLRGRGNEKLFF

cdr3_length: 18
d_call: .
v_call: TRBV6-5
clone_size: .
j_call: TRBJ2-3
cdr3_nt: TGTGCCAGCAGTTCTAAGGGTCGGGGGGCCGTCAATACAGATACGCGGTATTTT
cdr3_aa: CASSSKGRGAVNTDTRYF

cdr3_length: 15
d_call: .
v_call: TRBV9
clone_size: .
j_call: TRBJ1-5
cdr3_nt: TGTTACAGCAGCGTGGCACCGGAGAGGGATCAGCCCCAGCATTTT
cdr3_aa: CYSSVAPERDQPQHF

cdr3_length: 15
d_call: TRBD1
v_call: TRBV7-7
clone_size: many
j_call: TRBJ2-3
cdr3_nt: TGTGCCAGCAGCTCCGGGACAGGGGGCGATAGGACGCAGTATTTT
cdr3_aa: CASSSGTGGDRTQYF

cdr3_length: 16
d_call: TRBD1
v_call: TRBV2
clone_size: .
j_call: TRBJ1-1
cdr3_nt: TGTGCCAGCGGGGGCGGGACAGGGCTGAAGAACACTGAAGCTTTCTTT
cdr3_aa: CASGGGTGLKNTEAFF

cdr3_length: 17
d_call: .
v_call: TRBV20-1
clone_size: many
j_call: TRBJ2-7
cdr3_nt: TGCAGTGCTAGAGGTCGGCCTTGGGGACCGGGGTTATACGAGCAGTACTTC
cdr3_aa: CSARGRPWGPGLYEQYF

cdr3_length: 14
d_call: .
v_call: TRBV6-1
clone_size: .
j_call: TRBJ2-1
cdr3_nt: TGTGCCAGCAGTGACCGAGGGTATGGCAATGAGCAGTTCTTC
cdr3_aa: CASSDRGYGNEQFF

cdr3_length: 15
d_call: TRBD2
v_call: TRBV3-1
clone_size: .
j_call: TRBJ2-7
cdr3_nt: TGTGCCAGCAGCGAGGGACTAGCGGGGCCCTACGAGCAGTACTTC
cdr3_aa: CASSEGLAGPYEQYF

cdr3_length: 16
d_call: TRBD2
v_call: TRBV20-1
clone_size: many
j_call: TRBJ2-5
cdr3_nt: TGCAGTGCTGACCCCGGGCTAGCGGGGGTAAAAGAGACCCAGTACTTC
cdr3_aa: CSADPGLAGVKETQYF

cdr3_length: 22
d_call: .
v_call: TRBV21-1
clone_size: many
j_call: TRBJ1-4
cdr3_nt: TGTGCCAGCAGCAAAGCGACCCAGGCCCGAGAGAACCCGGGCGGGTGGGGTGAAAAACTGTTTTTT
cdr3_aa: CASSKATQARENPGGWGEKLFF

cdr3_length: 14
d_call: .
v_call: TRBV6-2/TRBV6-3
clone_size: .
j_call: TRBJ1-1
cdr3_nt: TGTGCCAGCAGTATTAGACAGGTGAACACTGAAGCTTTCTTT
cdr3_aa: CASSIRQVNTEAFF

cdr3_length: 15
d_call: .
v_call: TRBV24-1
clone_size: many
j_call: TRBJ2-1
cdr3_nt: TGTGCCACCAGTGATTCCCCCCCCGGGTTAGTTGAGCAGTTCTTC
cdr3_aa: CATSDSPPGLVEQFF

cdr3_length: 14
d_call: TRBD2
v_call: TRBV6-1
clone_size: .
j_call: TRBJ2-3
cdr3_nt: TGTGCCAGCAATCAGCGGGGGGAAGTGGGTACGCAGTATTTT
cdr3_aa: CASNQRGEVGTQYF

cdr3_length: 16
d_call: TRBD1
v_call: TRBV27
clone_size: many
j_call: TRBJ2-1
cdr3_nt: TGTGCCAGCAGTCAGACAGGGGGAGGCTCCTACAATGAGCAGTTCTTC
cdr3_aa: CASSQTGGGSYNEQFF

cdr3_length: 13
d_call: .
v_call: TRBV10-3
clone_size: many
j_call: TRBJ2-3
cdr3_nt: TGTGCCATCAGTGGACAGTACACAGATACGCAGTATTTT
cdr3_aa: CAISGQYTDTQYF

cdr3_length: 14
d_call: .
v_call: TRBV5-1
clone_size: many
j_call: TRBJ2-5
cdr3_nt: TGCGCCAGCAGCTCAAGTGGGGGGCCGGAGACCCAGTACTTC
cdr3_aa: CASSSSGGPETQYF

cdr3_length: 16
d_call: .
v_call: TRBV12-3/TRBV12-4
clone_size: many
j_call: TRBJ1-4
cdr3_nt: TGTGCCAGCAGTAAAGACGCCGGGACGGGGAATGAAAAACTGTTTTTT
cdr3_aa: CASSKDAGTGNEKLFF

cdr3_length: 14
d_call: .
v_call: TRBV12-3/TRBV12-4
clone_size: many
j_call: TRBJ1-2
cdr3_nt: TGTGCCAGCAGCGACTCCTCCCGAGGCTATGGCTACACCTTC
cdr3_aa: CASSDSSRGYGYTF

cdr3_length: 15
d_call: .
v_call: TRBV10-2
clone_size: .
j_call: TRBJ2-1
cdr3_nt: TGCGCCAGCGAGAGGGCTCAAAGCTCCTACAATGAGCAGTTCTTC
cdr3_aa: CASERAQSSYNEQFF

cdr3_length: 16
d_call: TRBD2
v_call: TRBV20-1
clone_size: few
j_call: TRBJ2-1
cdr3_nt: TGCAGTGCTAGAGATAATGTGGGGGGGACCTACGATGAGCAGTTCTTC
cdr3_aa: CSARDNVGGTYDEQFF

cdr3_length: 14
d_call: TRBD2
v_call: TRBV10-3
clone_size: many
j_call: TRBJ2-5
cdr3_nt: TGTGCCATCAGTGACGGGGGGAATAGGGAGACCCAGTACTTC
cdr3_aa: CAISDGGNRETQYF

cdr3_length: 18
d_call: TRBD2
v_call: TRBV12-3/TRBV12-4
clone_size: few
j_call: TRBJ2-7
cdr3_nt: TGTGCCAGCAGTCCACCGGGACTAGCGGGTCAGGCGGCCTACGAGCAGTACTTC
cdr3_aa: CASSPPGLAGQAAYEQYF

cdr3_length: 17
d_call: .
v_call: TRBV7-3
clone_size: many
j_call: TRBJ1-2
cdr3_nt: TGTGCCAGCAGCTTACAGTCCCCCCAGGGAGCTAACTATGGCTACACCTTC
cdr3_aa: CASSLQSPQGANYGYTF

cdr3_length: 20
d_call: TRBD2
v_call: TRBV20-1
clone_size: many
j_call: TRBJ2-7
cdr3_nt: TGCAGTGCTAGCTCTCACCTCCCGGGACTAGCGGGGGGGCGGGCCTACGAGCAGTACTTC
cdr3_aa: CSASSHLPGLAGGRAYEQYF

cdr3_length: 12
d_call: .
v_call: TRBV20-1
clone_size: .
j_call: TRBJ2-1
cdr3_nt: TGCAGTGGGGGCCGTTCCTACAATGAGCAGTTCTTC
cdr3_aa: CSGGRSYNEQFF

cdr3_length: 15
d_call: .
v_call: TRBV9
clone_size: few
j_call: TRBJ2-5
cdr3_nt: TGTGCCAGCAGCGTAGCAATGGGGGGTTGGGATGAGCAGTACTTC
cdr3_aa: CASSVAMGGWDEQYF

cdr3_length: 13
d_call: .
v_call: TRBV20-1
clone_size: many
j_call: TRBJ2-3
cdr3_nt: TGCAGTGCTAGGGGGGTTCTGACAGATACGCAGTATTTT
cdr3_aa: CSARGVLTDTQYF

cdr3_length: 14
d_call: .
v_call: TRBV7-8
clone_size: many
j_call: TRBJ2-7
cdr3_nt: TGTGCCAGCAGCACGCGAGAGGGGACCTACGAGCAGTACTTC
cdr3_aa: CASSTREGTYEQYF

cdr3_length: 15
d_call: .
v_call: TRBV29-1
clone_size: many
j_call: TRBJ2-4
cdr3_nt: TGCAGCGTTGAAGGGACCCGCGAAGGGAGAAACATTCAGTACTTC
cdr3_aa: CSVEGTREGRNIQYF